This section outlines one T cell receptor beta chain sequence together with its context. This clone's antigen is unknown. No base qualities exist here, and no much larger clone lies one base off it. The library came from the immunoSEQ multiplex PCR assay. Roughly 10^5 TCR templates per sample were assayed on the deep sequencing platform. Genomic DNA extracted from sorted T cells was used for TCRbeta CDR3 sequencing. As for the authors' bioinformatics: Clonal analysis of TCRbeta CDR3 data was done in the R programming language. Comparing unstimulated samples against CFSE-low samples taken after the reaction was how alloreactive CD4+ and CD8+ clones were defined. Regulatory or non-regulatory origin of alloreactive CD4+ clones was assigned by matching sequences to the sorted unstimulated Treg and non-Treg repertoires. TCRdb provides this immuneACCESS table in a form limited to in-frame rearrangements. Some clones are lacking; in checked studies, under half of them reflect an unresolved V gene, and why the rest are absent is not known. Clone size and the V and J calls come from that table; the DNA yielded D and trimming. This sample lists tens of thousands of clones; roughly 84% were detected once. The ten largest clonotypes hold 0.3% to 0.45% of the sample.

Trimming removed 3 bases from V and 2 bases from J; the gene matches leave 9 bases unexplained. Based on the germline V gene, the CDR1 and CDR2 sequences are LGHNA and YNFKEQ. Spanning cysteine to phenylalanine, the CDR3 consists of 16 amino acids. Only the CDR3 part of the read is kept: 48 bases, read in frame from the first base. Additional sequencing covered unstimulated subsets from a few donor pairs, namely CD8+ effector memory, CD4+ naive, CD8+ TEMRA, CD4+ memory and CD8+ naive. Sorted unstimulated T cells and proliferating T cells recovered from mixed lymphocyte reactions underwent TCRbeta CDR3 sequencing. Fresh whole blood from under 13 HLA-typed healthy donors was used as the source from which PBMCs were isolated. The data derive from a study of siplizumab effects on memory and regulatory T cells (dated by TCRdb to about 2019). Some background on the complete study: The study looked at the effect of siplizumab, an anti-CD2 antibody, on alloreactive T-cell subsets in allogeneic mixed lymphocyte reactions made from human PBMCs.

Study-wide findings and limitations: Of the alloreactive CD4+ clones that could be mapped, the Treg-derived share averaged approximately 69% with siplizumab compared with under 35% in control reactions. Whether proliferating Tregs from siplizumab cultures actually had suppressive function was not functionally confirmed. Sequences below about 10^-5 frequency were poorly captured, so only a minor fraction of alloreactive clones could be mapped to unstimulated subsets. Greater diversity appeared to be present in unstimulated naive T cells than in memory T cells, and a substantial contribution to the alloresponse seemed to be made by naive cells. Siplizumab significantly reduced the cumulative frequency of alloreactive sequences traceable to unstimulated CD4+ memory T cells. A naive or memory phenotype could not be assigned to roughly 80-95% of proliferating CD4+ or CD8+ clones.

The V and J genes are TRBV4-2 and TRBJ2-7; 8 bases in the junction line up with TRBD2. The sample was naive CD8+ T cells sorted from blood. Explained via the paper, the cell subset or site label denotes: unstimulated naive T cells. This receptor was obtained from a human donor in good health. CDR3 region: CASSQKEAGDPYEQYF. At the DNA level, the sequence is TGTGCCAGCAGCCAGAAGGAAGCGGGGGATCCCTACGAGCAGTACTTC.